The text below deals with one T cell receptor (beta chain). Its antigen is not known. These data come from a study of cytomegalovirus exposure and HLA in healthy donors. Study results and limitations: In an earlier analysis, in 620 or so donors, most V segments appeared productive either ~90% or ~30% of the time. Presence/absence analyses supposed approximately even sequencing depth among donors.

V gave up 3 bases and J gave up 7 bases, with 10 bases separating them. This CDR3 region has 13 residues. The germline V gene has CDR1 MNHEY and CDR2 SMNVEV (reference sequence). PCR amplification relied on 60 Vbeta primers (plus 13 Jbeta primers). TCRdb's table, derived via immunoSEQ multiplex PCR, lists solely in-frame clones and lacks some. The data contain around 180,000 clones, about four fifths of them singletons. The sample was PBMCs. This sequence originates from a woman younger than 45 in good health and CMV-seropositive. This rearrangement joins TRBV27 to TRBJ1-3, with D tentatively TRBD1 (5 bases). CDR3 sequence: CASSFNGGNTIYF. The CDR3 nucleotides are TGTGCCAGCAGTTTTAATGGGGGGAACACCATATATTTT.